These 30 T cell receptor beta chains share one sample of origin, sequenced in a study of beta chain features in type 1 diabetes. What was sequenced were expressed TCRB transcripts, since all of the isolated RNA had been reverse transcribed. Sequenced by immunoSEQ multiplex PCR; TCRdb stores in-frame clones only, minus some. The sample lists over 120,000 clones; more than 9% were seen once. Sequencing used naive CD4+ T cells from blood. These receptor sequences come from a young man in good health.

The V gene is TRBV5-1, the J gene TRBJ2-2; 7 positions agree with TRBD1. In germline, CDR1 is SGHRS, CDR2 YFSETQ. V gave up 4 bases and J gave up 6 bases; unmatched junction bases: 12. This CDR3 is built from 16 residues. CDR3 DNA sequence: TGCGCCAGCAGCCCGACCTCCGACAGGGCCGCCGGGGAGCTGTTTTTT. It is translated as CASSPTSDRAAGELFF.

This clone was detected a few times. This rearrangement joins TRBV5-5 to TRBJ2-7; 9 bases map to TRBD1. The CDR3 loop spans 15 amino acids. The V segment lost 4 bases and the J segment 0 bases; nucleotides outside the gene matches: 5. Germline CDR1 reads SGHKS; CDR2 reads YYEKEE (reference sequence). As DNA, the CDR3 is TGTGCCAGCAGCGGGACAGGGACGCCCTCCTACGAGCAGTACTTC. Its protein is CASSGTGTPSYEQYF.

The chain uses TRBV5-1 and TRBJ1-5; D is unresolved. Trimming pared 0 bases from V and 6 bases from J, leaving 7 bases between. The CDR3 loop spans 13 amino acids. Germline lookup yields CDR1 SGHRS and CDR2 YFSETQ. DNA for the CDR3: TGCGCCAGCAGCTTGGGGAGAGGTCAGCCCCAGCATTTT. Protein sequence: CASSLGRGQPQHF.

This clone has more than one count but fewer than ten. The V call is TRBV7-7, the J call TRBJ2-2; TRBD2 agrees at 8 bases. The germline V gene encodes CDR1 SSHAT and CDR2 FNYEAQ (reference sequence). The CDR3 extends over 17 amino acids. V lost 1 base and J lost 6; bases outside the gene matches: 10. The CDR3 DNA follows: TGTGCCAGCAGCTTAGAGTTGGGCGTTAGCGGGGCCGGGGAGCTGTTTTTT. Translation: CASSLELGVSGAGELFF.

This clone has at least ten counts. The rearrangement joins TRBV9 to TRBJ1-1; D gene unclear. The CDR3 loop spans 13 amino acids. The germline V gene has CDR1 SGDLS and CDR2 YYNGEE. Trimming left V 0 bases short and J 0 bases short, with 3 bases between. CDR3 region: CASSVAVNTEAFF. In DNA, the CDR3 is TGTGCCAGCAGCGTAGCAGTGAACACTGAAGCTTTCTTT.

CDR3 nucleotides: TGTGCCAGCAGATCCCTTTCCCCGAACAGGCTCAATCAGCCCCAGCATTTT. It codes for CASRSLSPNRLNQPQHF. The rearrangement uses TRBV27 and TRBJ1-5, with D possibly matching TRBD1 (5 bases). The V end was cut by 6 bases, the J end by 3 bases, with 21 bases between. Looked up from germline, CDR1 is MNHEY and CDR2 is SMNVEV (reference sequence). The CDR3 is made up of 17 amino acids.

J is TRBJ2-1 and V is TRBV30, with 8 positions matching TRBD1. With 4 bases clipped from V and 4 bases from J, the junction kept 12 bases outside the gene matches. The CDR3 spans 16 residues. From germline, CDR1 is GTSNPN and CDR2 SVGIG (reference sequence). The CDR3 DNA sequence: TGTGCCTGGAAACACCCAGGGACAGGATTATACAATGAGCAGTTCTTC. Its translation is CAWKHPGTGLYNEQFF.

V gene TRBV11-2 combines with J gene TRBJ2-5; D gene uncertain. Gene TRBJ2-7 matches the end of the DNA better, so the J call may be wrong. The CDR3 totals 11 residues. Germline CDR1 and CDR2: SGHAT and FQNNGV. In DNA, the CDR3 is TGTGCCAGCAGCCGTTCCTACGAGCAGTACTTC. Translated, it gives CASSRSYEQYF.

The chain is built from TRBV7-2 and TRBJ1-4; 7 bases map to TRBD1. This CDR3 comprises 13 residues. Germline V gene sequence: CDR1 SGHTA, CDR2 FQGNSA. V was pared by 5 bases and J by 6 bases, with 3 bases of the junction left unmatched. This chain's CDR3 is CASSNDRDEKLFF. Written as DNA, the CDR3 is TGTGCCAGCAGCAACGACAGGGATGAAAAACTGTTTTTT.

This clone occurred many times. This rearrangement joins TRBV11-1 to TRBJ1-2, with D possibly being TRBD1 (6 bases). Trimming left V 4 bases short and J 7 bases short, with 7 bases between. Germline values: CDR1 SGHAT, CDR2 FQDESV (reference sequence). CDR3 size: 11 residues. For the CDR3, the DNA is TGTGCCAGCAGCTCAGGGGTTGGCTACACCTTC. It specifies CASSSGVGYTF.

This clone was seen only a few times. The V and J genes are TRBV5-4 and TRBJ2-2; 11 bases line up with TRBD2. The CDR3 runs 20 residues. Looked up from germline, CDR1 is SGHNT and CDR2 is YYREEE (reference sequence). Unmatched junction bases numbered 18, after V lost 4 bases and J lost 4 bases. CDR3 residues: CASSPRRLSGGAIGTGELFF. The CDR3 bases are TGTGCCAGCAGCCCCCGGAGGCTTAGCGGGGGGGCCATCGGCACCGGGGAGCTGTTTTTT.

On this clone: This same CDR3 is encoded by further DNA sequences in the sample. The chain carries TRBV15 and TRBJ1-1; no definite D call. The CDR3 loop spans 14 amino acids. Trimming stripped 0 bases from V and 1 base from J, with 6 bases between. In germline, CDR1 is LNHNV, CDR2 YYDKDF (reference sequence). The CDR3 loop reads CATSRDRRNTEAFF. The CDR3 coding sequence is TGTGCCACCAGCAGAGATAGGAGGAACACTGAAGCTTTCTTT.

In the case of this clone: This same CDR3 is encoded by further DNA sequences in the sample. The V and J genes are TRBV28 and TRBJ2-7; 7 bases are a match to TRBD1. This CDR3 has 14 residues. The germline gives CDR1 MDHEN, CDR2 SYDVKM. V shed 6 bases, J shed 2 bases, and the junction held 7 bases outside the gene matches. The CDR3: CASSLPGQTYEQYF. Written as DNA, the CDR3 is TGTGCCAGCAGCCTACCGGGACAGACCTACGAGCAGTACTTC. The variable domain in full, completed from reference TRBV28 and TRBJ2-7, reads DVKVTQSSRYLVKRTGEKVFLECVQDMDHENMFWYRQDPGLGLRLIYFSYDVKMKEKGDIPEGYSVSREKKERFSLILESASTNQTSMYLCASSLPGQTYEQYFGPGTRLTVT.

The chain recombines TRBV7-8 with TRBJ1-2; D might be TRBD1 (5 bases). Germline CDR1 is SGHVS and CDR2 is FQNEAQ. This CDR3 comprises 13 residues. The V gene lost 6 bases and the J gene lost 2 bases, with 10 bases spanning the gap. The CDR3 coding sequence is TGTGCCAGCAGACCGGGACTCAACTATGGCTACACCTTC. Its protein is CASRPGLNYGYTF.

The chain combines TRBV4-3 with TRBJ2-3; 12 bases map to TRBD2. Germline loops: CDR1 LGHNA, CDR2 YSLEER. The CDR3 consists of 17 residues. Trimming removed 4 bases from V and 0 bases from J; junction bases left unmatched: 5. The CDR3 spells CASSRNGLAGSTDTQYF. As DNA, the CDR3 is TGCGCCAGCAGCCGAAACGGACTAGCGGGGAGCACAGATACGCAGTATTTT.

This chain links TRBV5-4 with TRBJ1-4; 10 bases line up with TRBD1. This CDR3 is built from 16 residues. Trimming removed 3 bases from V and 0 bases from J; junction bases left unmatched: 2. Germline V gene sequence: CDR1 SGHNT, CDR2 YYREEE (reference sequence). Written as DNA, the CDR3 is TGTGCCAGCAGCTGGGGACAGGGGACAACTAATGAAAAACTGTTTTTT. Its translation is CASSWGQGTTNEKLFF.

This sequence joins TRBV29-1 and TRBJ2-5; TRBD1 aligns across 9 bases. The germline CDR1 and CDR2 sequences are SQVTM and ANQGSEA. J gave up 7 bases and V 4 bases, and 7 bases lay outside the gene matches. The CDR3 is 13 residues long. CDR3 loop: CSVARDRVGTQYF. Written as DNA, the CDR3 is TGCAGCGTTGCTCGGGACAGGGTGGGGACCCAGTACTTC.

On this clone itself: Other DNA sequences in this sample translate to the same CDR3. The chain is built from TRBV28 and TRBJ2-7, with D possibly matching TRBD1 (5 bases). The V end was cut by 5 bases, the J end by 0 bases, with 5 bases between. The CDR3 is 12 amino acids. Germline assignment: CDR1 MDHEN and CDR2 SYDVKM. The CDR3 bases are TGTGCCAGCAGTAGGGGCTCCTACGAGCAGTACTTC. Translated: CASSRGSYEQYF.

J is TRBJ2-5 and V is TRBV5-1; 10 nucleotides align to TRBD2. Germline V gives CDR1 SGHRS, CDR2 YFSETQ. CDR3 length: 15 amino acids. The junction had 7 bases not matched to a gene; V was cut back by 5 bases and J by 3 bases. In nucleotides, the CDR3 is TGCGCCAGCAGACTTACTAGCGGGGCCGAAGAGACCCAGTACTTC. Amino acid sequence: CASRLTSGAEETQYF.

V is TRBV2 and J is TRBJ2-5; possible D gene TRBD2, 7 bases. CDR3 length: 14 amino acids. V lost 5 bases and J lost 5, with 15 bases in between. The germline CDR1 and CDR2 sequences are SNHLY and FYNNEI. In DNA form, the CDR3 reads TGTGCCAGCAGTCGTGGGGGGGCCTTGGAGACCCAGTACTTC. Residues: CASSRGGALETQYF.

The chain combines TRBV30 with TRBJ2-1, with 9 bases that match TRBD2. The J segment lost 6 bases and the V segment lost 0 bases, leaving 6 bases of the junction unmatched. Per the germline V gene, CDR1 is GTSNPN and CDR2 is SVGIG (reference sequence). CDR3 length equals 15 residues. CDR3: CAWSVGGGAGNEQFF. The CDR3 DNA reads as TGTGCCTGGAGTGTAGGCGGGGGGGCCGGCAATGAGCAGTTCTTC.

This clone has only a few counts. This chain connects TRBV10-3 to TRBJ2-5; TRBD1 aligns across 11 bases. With 6 bases clipped from V and 5 bases from J, the junction kept 5 bases outside the gene matches. The CDR3 consists of 14 residues. The germline V gene has CDR1 ENHRY and CDR2 SYGVKD. This CDR3 is CAISPRTGGETQYF. The CDR3 DNA is TGTGCCATCAGCCCTCGGACAGGGGGCGAGACCCAGTACTTC.

This clone has a handful of counts. V usage is TRBV2 and J usage is TRBJ2-6, with a possible D match to TRBD1 (6 bases). The CDR3 loop spans 16 amino acids. The germline CDR1 and CDR2 sequences are SNHLY and FYNNEI. V lost 7 bases, J lost 1 base, and 14 bases lay in between. The CDR3 loop is CASTGRGGSGANVLTF. The CDR3 DNA is TGTGCCAGCACGGGCAGGGGTGGTTCTGGGGCCAACGTCCTGACTTTC. The variable domain in full, completed from reference TRBV2 and TRBJ2-6, reads EPEVTQTPSHQVTQMGQEVILRCVPISNHLYFYWYRQILGQKVEFLVSFYNNEISEKSEIFDDQFSVERPDGSNFTLKIRSTKLEDSAMYFCASTGRGGSGANVLTFGAGSRLTVL.

The V call is TRBV7-6, the J call TRBJ1-4, with D hard to call. There are 14 residues in the CDR3. Germline V gene data show CDR1 as SGHVS and CDR2 as FNYEAQ. With 1 base removed from V and 8 bases from J, the gap between germline ends came to 11 bases. In nucleotides, the CDR3 is TGTGCCAGCAGCTTAGGGAGGGTTGGCGAAAAACTGTTTTTT. Translated, it gives CASSLGRVGEKLFF.

The chain recombines TRBV7-2 with TRBJ1-6; D may be TRBD1 (6 bases). V was pared by 6 bases and J by 7 bases, with 10 bases between. Germline-derived CDR1 and CDR2 are SGHTA and FQGNSA. The CDR3 totals 13 residues. The CDR3 nucleotides read TGTGCCAGCAGGTCTACAGGGAATTCACCCCTCCACTTT. Encoded protein: CASRSTGNSPLHF.

There are a few counts of this clone. This rearrangement joins TRBV4-3 to TRBJ2-7; 7 nucleotides line up with TRBD1. Trimming at V came to 0 bases and at J to 0 bases, leaving 5 bases not matched to a gene. The germline gives CDR1 LGHNA, CDR2 YSLEER. The CDR3 consists of 16 residues. The CDR3 loop is CASSQDTGALSYEQYF. The DNA of the CDR3 is TGCGCCAGCAGCCAAGATACAGGGGCCCTCTCCTACGAGCAGTACTTC.

This clone was recorded a few times. The chain employs TRBV18 and TRBJ1-2; D is unclear. V lost 6 bases and J lost 3, with 14 bases in between. The CDR3 is 14 residues long. In germline, CDR1 is KGHSH, CDR2 LQKENI. The CDR3 DNA follows: TGTGCCAGCTCCACCCTCCAGGCTGACTATGGCTACACCTTC. Protein product: CASSTLQADYGYTF.

The chain carries TRBV5-5 and TRBJ1-5; TRBD1 agrees at 7 bases. Germline V CDR1 and CDR2: SGHKS, YYEKEE (reference sequence). V was clipped by 4 bases and J by 1 base; unmatched bases: 8. The CDR3 loop spans 16 amino acids. The CDR3 protein is CASSIKGARSNQPQHF. The CDR3 DNA is TGTGCCAGCAGCATCAAGGGGGCGCGGAGCAATCAGCCCCAGCATTTT.

This clone turned up a few times. The V gene is TRBV10-3, the J gene TRBJ2-3, with D perhaps matching TRBD1 (7 bases). V gave up 6 bases and J gave up 0 bases, with 13 bases separating them. This CDR3 is built from 15 residues. Looked up from germline, CDR1 is ENHRY and CDR2 is SYGVKD. CDR3 sequence (DNA): TGTGCCATCAGGGCAGGGGGGACAAGCACAGATACGCAGTATTTT. It translates to CAIRAGGTSTDTQYF.

V gene TRBV9 combines with J gene TRBJ2-3, with TRBD2 identical over 12 bases. CDR1 is SGDLS, CDR2 YYNGEE, per germline. J gave up 6 bases and V 0 bases, and 5 bases lay outside the gene matches. There are 16 residues in the CDR3. CDR3 amino acids: CASSVALAGGEDTQYF. The CDR3 region has the DNA TGTGCCAGCAGCGTAGCACTAGCGGGGGGTGAGGATACGCAGTATTTT.